A single sample gave rise to the 16 T cell receptor beta chains below, sequenced in a study of blood T cell repertoires in COVID-19. Produced via immunoSEQ multiplex PCR; TCRdb's table is partial and in-frame only. Here the sample spans some 120,000 clones, around 77% being singletons. Sequenced: peripheral blood. All receptors derive from a human donor in a cohort sampled during active COVID-19.

The chain uses TRBV6-5 and TRBJ2-7, with 8 bases matching TRBD2. Germline CDR1 is MNHEY and CDR2 is SVGAGI. The CDR3 contains 15 residues. The trim removed 6 bases at V and 0 bases at J, leaving 7 bases unmatched. CDR3 residues: CASRALAGSSYEQYF. The CDR3, as DNA: TGTGCCAGCAGAGCCCTAGCGGGCAGCTCCTACGAGCAGTACTTC.

The CDR3 region has the DNA TGTGCCAGCAGCTTAACAGGGAACCACAATGAGCAGTTCTTC. Its protein product is CASSLTGNHNEQFF. This chain links TRBV5-8 with TRBJ2-1; D is perhaps TRBD1 (6 bases). V shed 2 bases and J shed 5 bases, with 11 bases lying between them. The CDR3 is 14 residues long. Germline CDR1 is SGHTS and CDR2 is YDEGEE.

The rearrangement joins TRBV27 to TRBJ2-7; the D is unclear. Looked up from germline, CDR1 is MNHEY and CDR2 is SMNVEV (reference sequence). Between the trimmed V and J ends, which lost 4 bases and 7 bases, there was a span of 17 bases. This CDR3 is 14 amino acids long. The CDR3 protein is CASSSADRVAEQYF. The CDR3 DNA reads as TGTGCCAGCAGTTCCGCCGACCGGGTCGCGGAGCAGTACTTC.

The rearrangement links TRBV29-1 to TRBJ1-2; 12 bases are a match to TRBD1. V was clipped by 0 bases and J by 5 bases; unmatched bases: 7. Germline values: CDR1 SQVTM, CDR2 ANQGSEA. There are 16 residues in the CDR3. The CDR3: CSVEEPGQGALYGYTF. CDR3 sequence (DNA): TGCAGCGTTGAAGAACCGGGACAGGGGGCTTTGTATGGCTACACCTTC.

CDR3 protein: CASSRTSGNYEQYF. DNA of the CDR3: TGCGCCAGCAGCAGGACTAGCGGGAACTACGAGCAGTACTTC. The V call is TRBV5-1, the J call TRBJ2-7, with TRBD2 identical over 12 bases. The CDR3 runs to 14 residues. Germline CDR1 and CDR2: SGHRS and YFSETQ. After removal of 4 bases from V and 3 bases from J, the junction contained 2 bases not matched to a gene.

The chain couples TRBV18 to TRBJ1-4; TRBD1 matches 10 bases. Germline-derived CDR1 and CDR2 are KGHSH and LQKENI. Trimming removed 6 bases from V and 8 bases from J; junction bases left unmatched: 6. This CDR3 is built from 14 residues. The CDR3 here is CASSRDRGSEKLFF. CDR3 bases: TGTGCCAGCTCGCGGGACAGGGGAAGCGAAAAACTGTTTTTT.

This sequence joins TRBV3-1 (or the pseudogene TRBV3-2) and TRBJ1-2; TRBD1 matches at 7 bases. The CDR3 extends over 15 amino acids. From germline, CDR1 is LGHDT and CDR2 YNNKEL (reference sequence). V shed 1 base, J shed 0 bases, and the junction held 2 bases outside the gene matches. For the CDR3, the DNA is TGTGCCAGCAGCCAAGGGACAGGATCTAACTATGGCTACACCTTC. The encoded protein is CASSQGTGSNYGYTF.

This sequence joins TRBV5-4 and TRBJ2-7, with 7 positions matching TRBD1. Germline assignment: CDR1 SGHNT and CDR2 YYREEE (reference sequence). This CDR3 has 14 residues. Trimming at V came to 2 bases and at J to 4 bases, leaving 6 bases not matched to a gene. The CDR3 protein is CASSFWTGPYEQYF. The CDR3 DNA reads as TGTGCCAGCAGCTTTTGGACAGGCCCATACGAGCAGTACTTC.

This chain connects TRBV11-2 to TRBJ1-1; TRBD1 might be the D (6 bases). The length of the CDR3 is 15 residues. CDR1 is SGHAT, CDR2 FQNNGV, per germline. The V gene lost 4 bases and the J gene lost 11 bases, with 23 bases spanning the gap. The CDR3 DNA reads as TGTGCCAGCAGCTATTACGGCGGACGGGGGGCAATCGCTTTCTTT. The encoded protein is CASSYYGGRGAIAFF.

The chain couples TRBV14 to TRBJ2-7, with 11 bases matching TRBD1. After removal of 4 bases from V and 6 bases from J, the junction contained 5 bases not matched to a gene. CDR3 length: 14 amino acids. Germline loops: CDR1 SGHDN, CDR2 FVKESK. CDR3 sequence: CASSRTGTGGEQYF. CDR3 nucleotides: TGTGCCAGCAGCCGTACCGGGACAGGGGGCGAGCAGTACTTC.

The chain combines TRBV6-5 with TRBJ1-4, with 8 nucleotides matching TRBD1. Germline V gives CDR1 MNHEY, CDR2 SVGAGI. This CDR3 is 15 amino acids long. The junction had 5 bases not matched to a gene; V was cut back by 2 bases and J by 6 bases. CDR3 sequence reads: CASSYTTGDDEKLFF. CDR3 in DNA: TGTGCCAGCAGTTACACGACAGGGGACGATGAAAAACTGTTTTTT.

The V and J genes are TRBV28 and TRBJ2-7, with D perhaps matching TRBD2 (6 bases). Trimming removed 6 bases from V and 2 bases from J, with 14 bases in between. The CDR3 contains 14 residues. Germline V CDR1 and CDR2: MDHEN, SYDVKM. This CDR3 reads CASSPGEGAYEQYF. Written as DNA, the CDR3 is TGTGCCAGCAGCCCGGGAGAAGGGGCCTACGAGCAGTACTTC.

This chain links TRBV6-5 with TRBJ1-2, with D tentatively TRBD1 (6 bases). There are 16 residues in the CDR3. From germline, CDR1 is MNHEY and CDR2 SVGAGI. Trimming took 0 bases from V and 6 from J, leaving 17 bases between them. The CDR3 spells CASSYSALGTPDGYTF. The CDR3 DNA is TGTGCCAGCAGTTACTCGGCTTTGGGGACACCCGATGGCTACACCTTC.

The genes are TRBV6-5 and TRBJ2-7, with D possibly being TRBD2 (6 bases). The CDR3 covers 13 residues. V was cut by 9 bases and J by 3 bases, with 15 bases left in between. Germline-derived CDR1 and CDR2 are MNHEY and SVGAGI. The CDR3 loop is CASTPGGYYEQYF. In nucleotides, the CDR3 is TGTGCCAGTACTCCCGGGGGTTACTACGAGCAGTACTTC.

This clone was recorded once. The rearrangement joins TRBV19 to TRBJ1-4; no clear D. This CDR3 comprises 15 residues. The V gene's germline CDR1 is LNHDA and CDR2 SQIVND (reference sequence). The germline V and J ends were trimmed by 9 bases and 7 bases, with 21 bases remaining between them. CDR3 DNA sequence: TGTGCCAGCAAGCCCCCGAGACTCAGTAGTGAAAAACTGTTTTTT. Amino acid sequence: CASKPPRLSSEKLFF.

This clone was found a few times. The chain links TRBV5-5 to TRBJ1-1; D gene uncertain. Per germline, CDR1 SGHKS and CDR2 YYEKEE (reference sequence). V was pared by 4 bases and J by 1 base, with 8 bases between. CDR3 length equals 13 residues. The CDR3 spells CASSPIPNTEAFF. CDR3 bases: TGTGCCAGCAGCCCCATCCCGAACACTGAAGCTTTCTTT.